Sequencing of this TCR beta chain was carried out in a study of PD-1 blockade in mismatch repair-deficient tumors. Across the study: Patients had approximately 11 mismatch repair-deficient cancer types and were previously treated and progressing. The study's findings and limits: After pembrolizumab, tumor-resident clones rose rapidly, then generally contracted before radiologic responses.

PCR or immunohistochemistry showed mismatch repair deficiency in every enrolled patient. Three pembrolizumab responders had their TCRs sequenced. The CDR3 runs 14 residues. About this clone: Antigen: not known.

The method was immunoSEQ multiplex PCR; TCRdb's version includes in-frame clones alone and lacks a portion of them. Of about 66,000 clones detected, roughly 80% appear once; the ten largest clones hold approximately 5%. The sequence was obtained from an adult with mismatch repair-deficient cancer. This chain connects TRBV21-1 to TRBJ1-2; TRBD1 reflects the table's D call only, with no check against the DNA. TRBV21-1 is a listed pseudogene. The material sequenced was peripheral blood, taken 2 weeks after starting pembrolizumab. The CDR3 here is CASSKATGTYGYTF. The CDR3 DNA sequence: TGTGCCAGCAGCAAAGCTACAGGGACCTATGGCTACACCTTC.